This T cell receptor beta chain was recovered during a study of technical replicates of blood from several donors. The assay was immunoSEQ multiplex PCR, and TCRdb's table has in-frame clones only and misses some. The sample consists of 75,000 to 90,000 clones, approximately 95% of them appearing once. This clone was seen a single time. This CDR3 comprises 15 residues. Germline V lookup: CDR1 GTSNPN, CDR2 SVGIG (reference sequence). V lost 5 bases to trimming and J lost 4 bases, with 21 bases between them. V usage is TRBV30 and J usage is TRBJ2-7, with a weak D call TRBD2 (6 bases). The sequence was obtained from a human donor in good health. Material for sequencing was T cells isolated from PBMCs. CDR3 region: CAWAPFAGLFYEQYF. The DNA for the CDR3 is TGTGCCTGGGCCCCGTTTGCGGGACTTTTTTACGAGCAGTACTTC.